Included here is one T cell receptor beta chain sequence, with context. Germline V lookup: CDR1 SGHRS, CDR2 YFSETQ. Trimming at V came to 7 bases and at J to 5 bases, leaving 11 bases not matched to a gene. The CDR3 totals 14 residues. At deep level, the assay was performed. Sequencing was performed with immunoSEQ multiplex PCR; in TCRdb, only in-frame clones are kept and a portion is missing. Here the sample spans over 2 million clones, about 90% being singletons. These data come from a study of shared clonotypes between healthy human individuals. The source material was naive CD4+ T cells from PBMCs. Documented subset: CD45RA+ positively selected. The clonotype was recovered from a man between 18 and 29 years old in good health. Some clones in this sample may be carry-over from other donors' samples. This chain links TRBV5-1 with TRBJ1-1; 7 positions match TRBD1. The CDR3 reads CASSETGRETEAFF. For the CDR3, the DNA is TGCGCCAGCTCTGAGACAGGGCGGGAGACTGAAGCTTTCTTT.